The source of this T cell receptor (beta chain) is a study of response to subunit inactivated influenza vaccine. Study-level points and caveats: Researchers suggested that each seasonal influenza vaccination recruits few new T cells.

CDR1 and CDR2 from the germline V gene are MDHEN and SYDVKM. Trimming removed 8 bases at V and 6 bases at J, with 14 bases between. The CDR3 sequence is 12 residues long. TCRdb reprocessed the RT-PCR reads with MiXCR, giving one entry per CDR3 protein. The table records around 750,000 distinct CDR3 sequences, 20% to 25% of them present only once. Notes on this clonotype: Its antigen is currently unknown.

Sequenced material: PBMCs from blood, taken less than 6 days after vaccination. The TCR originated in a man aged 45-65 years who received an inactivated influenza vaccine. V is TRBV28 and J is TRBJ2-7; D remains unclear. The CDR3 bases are TGTGCCAGCGTGTCTGGGATCCGCGAGCAGTACTTC. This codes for CASVSGIREQYF.